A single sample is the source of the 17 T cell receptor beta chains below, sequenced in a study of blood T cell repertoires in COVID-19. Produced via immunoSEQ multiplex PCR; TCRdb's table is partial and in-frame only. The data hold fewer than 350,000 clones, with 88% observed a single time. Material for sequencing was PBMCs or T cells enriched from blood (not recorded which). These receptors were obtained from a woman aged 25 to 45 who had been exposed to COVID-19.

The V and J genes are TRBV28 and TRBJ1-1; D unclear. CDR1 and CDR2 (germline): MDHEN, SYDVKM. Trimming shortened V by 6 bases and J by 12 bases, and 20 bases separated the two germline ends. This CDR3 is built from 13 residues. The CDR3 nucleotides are TGTGCCAGCAGCCCCAACGTCGGCAGGTCAACTTTCTTT. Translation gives CASSPNVGRSTFF.

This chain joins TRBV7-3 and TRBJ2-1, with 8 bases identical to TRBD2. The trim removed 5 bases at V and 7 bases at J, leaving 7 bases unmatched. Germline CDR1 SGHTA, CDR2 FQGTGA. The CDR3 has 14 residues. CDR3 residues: CASSIAGRANEQFF. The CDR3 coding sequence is TGTGCCAGCAGCATAGCGGGACGGGCTAATGAGCAGTTCTTC.

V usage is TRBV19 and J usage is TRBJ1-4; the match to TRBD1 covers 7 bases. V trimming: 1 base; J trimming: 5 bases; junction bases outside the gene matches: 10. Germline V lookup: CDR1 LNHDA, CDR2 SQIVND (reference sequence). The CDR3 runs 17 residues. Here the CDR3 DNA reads TGTGCCAGTAGTATAGCGACAGGGACCGGAACAAATGAAAAACTGTTTTTT. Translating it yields CASSIATGTGTNEKLFF. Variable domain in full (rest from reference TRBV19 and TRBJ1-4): DGGITQSPKYLFRKEGQNVTLSCEQNLNHDAMYWYRQDPGQGLRLIYYSQIVNDFQKGDIAEGYSVSREKKESFPLTVTSAQKNPTAFYLCASSIATGTGTNEKLFFGSGTQLSVL.

The CDR3 is CASSEEGTGGNEQFF. The CDR3 DNA reads TGTGCCAGCAGTGAAGAAGGGACAGGGGGCAATGAGCAGTTCTTC. The chain joins TRBV6-1 to TRBJ2-1; TRBD1 aligns across 11 bases. The CDR3 spans 15 residues. The J segment lost 6 bases and the V segment lost 1 base, leaving 2 bases of the junction unmatched. The germline gives CDR1 MNHNS, CDR2 SASEGT.

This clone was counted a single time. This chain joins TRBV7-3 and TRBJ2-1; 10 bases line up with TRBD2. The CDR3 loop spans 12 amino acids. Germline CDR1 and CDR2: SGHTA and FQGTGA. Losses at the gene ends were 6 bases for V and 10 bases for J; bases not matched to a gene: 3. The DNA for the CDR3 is TGTGCCAGCAGTTTTAGCGGGAGGGAGCAGTTCTTC. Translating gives CASSFSGREQFF.

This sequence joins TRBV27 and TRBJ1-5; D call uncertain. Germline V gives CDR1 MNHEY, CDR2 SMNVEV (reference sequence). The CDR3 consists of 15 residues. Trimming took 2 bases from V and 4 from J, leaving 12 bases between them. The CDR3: CASSLAPFGNQPQHF. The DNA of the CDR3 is TGTGCCAGCAGTTTAGCCCCGTTCGGGAATCAGCCCCAGCATTTT.

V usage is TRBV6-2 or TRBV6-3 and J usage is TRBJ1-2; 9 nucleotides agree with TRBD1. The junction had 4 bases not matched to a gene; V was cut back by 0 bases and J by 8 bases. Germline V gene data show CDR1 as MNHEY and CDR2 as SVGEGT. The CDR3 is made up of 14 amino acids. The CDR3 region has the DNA TGTGCCAGCAGTTACTCGTACAGGGGGCGCGGCTACACCTTC. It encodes CASSYSYRGRGYTF.

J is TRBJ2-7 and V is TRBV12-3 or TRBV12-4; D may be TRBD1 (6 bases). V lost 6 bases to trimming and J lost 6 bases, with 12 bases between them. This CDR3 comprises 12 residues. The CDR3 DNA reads TGTGCCAGCAGCCTAGGGACAACCGAGCAGTACTTC. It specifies CASSLGTTEQYF.

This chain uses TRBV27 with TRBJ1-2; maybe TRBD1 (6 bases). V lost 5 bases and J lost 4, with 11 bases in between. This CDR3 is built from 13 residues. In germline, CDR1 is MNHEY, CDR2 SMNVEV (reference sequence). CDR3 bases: TGTGCCAGCAGTGCCGACAGGAGCTATGGCTACACCTTC. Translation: CASSADRSYGYTF.

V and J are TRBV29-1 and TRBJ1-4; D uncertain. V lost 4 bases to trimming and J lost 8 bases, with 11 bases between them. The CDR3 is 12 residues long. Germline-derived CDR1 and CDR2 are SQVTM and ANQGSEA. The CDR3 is CSVAMGGEKLFF. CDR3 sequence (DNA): TGCAGCGTTGCGATGGGAGGGGAAAAACTGTTTTTT.

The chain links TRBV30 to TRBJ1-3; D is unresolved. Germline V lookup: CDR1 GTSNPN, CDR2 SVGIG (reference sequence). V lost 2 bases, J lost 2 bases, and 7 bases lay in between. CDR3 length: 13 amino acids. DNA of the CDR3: TGTGCCTGGAGTAAAATCGCTGGAAACACCATATATTTT. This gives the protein CAWSKIAGNTIYF.

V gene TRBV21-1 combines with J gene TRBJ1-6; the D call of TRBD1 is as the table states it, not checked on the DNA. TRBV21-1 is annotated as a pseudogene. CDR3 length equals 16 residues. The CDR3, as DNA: TGTGCCACCCACAGGGGGGATTGGACCTATAATTCACCCCTCCACTTT. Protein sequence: CATHRGDWTYNSPLHF.

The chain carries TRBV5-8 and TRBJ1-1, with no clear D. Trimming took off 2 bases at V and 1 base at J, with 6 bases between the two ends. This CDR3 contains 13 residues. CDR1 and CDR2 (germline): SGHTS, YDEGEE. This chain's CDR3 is CASSFDTNTEAFF. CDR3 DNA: TGTGCCAGCAGCTTTGACACGAACACTGAAGCTTTCTTT.

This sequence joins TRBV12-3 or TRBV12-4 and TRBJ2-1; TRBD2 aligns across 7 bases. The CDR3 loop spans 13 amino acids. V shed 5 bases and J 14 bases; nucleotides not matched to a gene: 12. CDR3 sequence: CASSPKRAGKEFF. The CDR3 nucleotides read TGTGCCAGCAGTCCAAAGAGAGCGGGAAAGGAGTTCTTC.

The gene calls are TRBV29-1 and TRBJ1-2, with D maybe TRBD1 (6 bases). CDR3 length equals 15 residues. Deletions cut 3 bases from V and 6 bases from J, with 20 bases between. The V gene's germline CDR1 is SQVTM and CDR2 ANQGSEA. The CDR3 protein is CSVEAGQTLHHGYTF. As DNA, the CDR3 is TGCAGCGTTGAGGCCGGACAGACGCTTCACCATGGCTACACCTTC.

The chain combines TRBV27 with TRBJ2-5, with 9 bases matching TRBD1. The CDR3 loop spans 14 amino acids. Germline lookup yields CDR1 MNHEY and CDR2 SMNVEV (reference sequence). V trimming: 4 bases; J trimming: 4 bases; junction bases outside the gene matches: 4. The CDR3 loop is CASSSRQGGETQYF. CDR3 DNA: TGTGCCAGCAGTTCCCGACAGGGGGGAGAGACCCAGTACTTC.

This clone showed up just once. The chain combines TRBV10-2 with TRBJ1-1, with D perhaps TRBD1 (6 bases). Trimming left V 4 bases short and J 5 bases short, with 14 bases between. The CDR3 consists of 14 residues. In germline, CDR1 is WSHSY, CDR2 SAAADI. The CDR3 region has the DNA TGCGCCAGCAGTGTAAACAGGGCCGGGACTGAAGCTTTCTTT. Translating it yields CASSVNRAGTEAFF.